The clone carrying this T cell receptor (beta chain) is medium-sized in the sample. The antigen is undetermined. This sample stems from a study of breast tumors, draining lymph nodes, adjacent tissues. V shed 3 bases, J shed 7 bases, and the junction held 5 bases outside the gene matches. CDR3 length: 16 residues. From germline, CDR1 is KGHDR and CDR2 SFDVKD. Notes on the study in general: Tumors had less TCR diversity than lymph nodes, more than nontumor tissue. Findings are consistent with lymph node origin and intratumoral expansion of most tumor T cells. That most tumor T cells come from lymph nodes remained unproven.

A single record per CDR3 protein comes from TCRdb applying MiXCR to the multiplex PCR reads. The repertoire includes 7,000 or so distinct CDR3 sequences, around two fifths of them detected once, and under 45% sits in the top ten. The chain carries TRBV24-1 and TRBJ2-1; 13 nucleotides align to TRBD2. The sequencing input was tumor-adjacent breast tissue. This receptor was taken from a female donor with breast cancer. Some clones in this sample may be carry-over from other donors' samples. The CDR3, as DNA: TGTGCCACCAGTGATGTGGGACTAGCGGGAAGGAATGAGCAGTTCTTC. Its translation: CATSDVGLAGRNEQFF.